This T cell receptor beta chain was captured by sequencing in a study of PD-L1 blockade in urothelial cancer. The wider study: Starting in the mid-2010s, patients were given atezolizumab (1,200 mg intravenously every 3 weeks).

The time point denotes: pretreatment peripheral blood. Germline V gene sequence: CDR1 SGHDN, CDR2 FVKESK. The CDR3 contains 19 residues. Trimming removed 4 bases from V and 0 bases from J; junction bases left unmatched: 15. Method: immunoSEQ multiplex PCR; TCRdb's copy keeps in-frame clones and lacks some. The profile shows about 87,000 clones, roughly 84% of them singletons. This rearrangement joins TRBV14 to TRBJ2-1; 7 positions match TRBD2. This sequence was found in a man aged 55 to 70 with urothelial cancer. Sequenced here: PBMCs, sampled around atezolizumab (anti-PD-L1) treatment. DNA of the CDR3: TGTGCCAGCAGCCCTCCACTAGCGCGCTCCCTAAGCTCCTACAATGAGCAGTTCTTC. Translating gives CASSPPLARSLSSYNEQFF.